Shown below are 10 T cell receptor beta chains from a single sample sequenced in a study of CD8 T cells in Susac syndrome. The RNA, about 0.5 to 1 ug, was put through reverse transcription using random hexamers. TCRdb itself ran the immunoSEQ multiplex PCR reads through MiXCR, one entry per CDR3 protein. The sample holds fewer than 150,000 distinct CDR3 sequences, roughly 94% seen once. Sequenced material: CD8+ T cells from PBMCs. Receptors were obtained from a human donor with Susac syndrome.

This clonotype appeared a few times. The genes are TRBV6-1 and TRBJ2-7; 9 positions match TRBD2. CDR3 length equals 15 residues. Germline CDR1 and CDR2: MNHNS and SASEGT. The trim removed 6 bases at V and 3 bases at J, leaving 9 bases unmatched. CDR3 in amino acids: CASSPGGTSIYEQYF. CDR3 DNA: TGTGCCAGCAGCCCGGGCGGGACTAGCATCTACGAGCAGTACTTC.

This chain joins TRBV7-9 and TRBJ1-2; D remains ambiguous. Germline CDR1 reads SEHNR; CDR2 reads FQNEAQ (reference sequence). Trimming removed 7 bases at V and 8 bases at J, with 8 bases between. The CDR3 has 10 residues. The CDR3 nucleotides read TGTGCCAGCAAGGAAAACGGCTACACCTTC. Amino acids: CASKENGYTF. Full variable domain (rest looked up from reference TRBV7-9 and TRBJ1-2): DTGVSQNPRHKITKRGQNVTFRCDPISEHNRLYWYRQTLGQGPEFLTYFQNEAQLEKSRLLSDRFSAERPKGSFSTLEIQRTEQGDSAMYLCASKENGYTFGSGTRLTVV.

The rearrangement joins TRBV11-2 to TRBJ1-1, with a possible D match to TRBD1 (5 bases). The CDR3 loop spans 14 amino acids. The ends were cut back, 5 bases at V and 2 bases at J, with 12 bases in the middle. Germline V gene lookup returns CDR1 SGHAT and CDR2 FQNNGV. CDR3 bases: TGTGCCAGCAGCGTCGACAGTTCCAACACTGAAGCTTTCTTT. This gives the protein CASSVDSSNTEAFF.

This clonotype was observed a single time. V usage is TRBV20-1 and J usage is TRBJ2-3, with D hard to call. V was shortened by 0 bases and J by 0 bases, with 13 bases between the two germline ends. From germline, CDR1 is DFQATT and CDR2 SNEGSKA (reference sequence). The CDR3 is 16 amino acids. The CDR3 loop reads CSARDSTIESTDTQYF. The DNA of the CDR3 is TGCAGTGCTAGAGATTCAACTATAGAAAGCACAGATACGCAGTATTTT.

The chain joins TRBV3-1 to TRBJ2-3; TRBD1 aligns across 9 bases. The CDR3 loop spans 13 amino acids. Germline CDR1 and CDR2: LGHDT and YNNKEL (reference sequence). The V gene end was trimmed by 4 bases and the J gene end by 8 bases; junction bases not matched to a gene: 4. CDR3 loop: CASSLRDRVTQYF. The DNA for the CDR3 is TGTGCCAGCAGCCTCCGGGACAGGGTTACGCAGTATTTT.

This sequence joins TRBV2 and TRBJ1-1, with D possibly TRBD1 on 5 matching bases. Trimming pared 3 bases from V and 10 bases from J, leaving 18 bases between. Germline CDR1 is SNHLY and CDR2 is FYNNEI. This CDR3 has 14 residues. CDR3 bases: TGTGCCAGCAGTGACCCCCGGGATGCCCAGGGAGCTTTCTTT. Translated: CASSDPRDAQGAFF.

This chain uses TRBV9 with TRBJ2-3; D is uncertain. Looked up from germline, CDR1 is SGDLS and CDR2 is YYNGEE. This CDR3 is 10 amino acids long. Trimming stripped 8 bases from V and 6 bases from J, with 7 bases between. CDR3 nucleotides: TGTGCCAGTGCCGGGGATACGCAGTATTTT. Residues: CASAGDTQYF.

The V call is TRBV12-3 or TRBV12-4, the J call TRBJ2-1; TRBD2 agrees at 12 bases. The V gene end was trimmed by 4 bases and the J gene end by 8 bases; junction bases not matched to a gene: 6. The CDR3 has 15 amino acids. CDR3 sequence: CASSSLTSGSDEQFF. The CDR3 DNA sequence: TGTGCCAGCAGTTCCTTGACTAGCGGGAGTGATGAGCAGTTCTTC.

The chain links TRBV27 to TRBJ2-7; D gene unclear. The V end lost 6 bases, the J end lost 6 bases, and 9 bases lay between the germline ends. Germline CDR1 is MNHEY and CDR2 is SMNVEV (reference sequence). This CDR3 contains 11 residues. CDR3 amino acids: CASRYLGEQYF. CDR3 bases: TGTGCCAGCAGATACCTGGGCGAGCAGTACTTC.

The chain is built from TRBV2 and TRBJ2-1; D remains ambiguous. The CDR3 loop spans 11 amino acids. Germline V gene lookup returns CDR1 SNHLY and CDR2 FYNNEI. The V end lost 7 bases, the J end lost 9 bases, and 10 bases lay between the germline ends. The CDR3 loop reads CASTPTSEQFF. As DNA, the CDR3 is TGTGCCAGCACCCCGACCAGTGAGCAGTTCTTC.